These 29 T cell receptor beta chains were all obtained from the same sample, sequenced in a study of T cell responses to AZD1222 COVID-19 vaccine. Clones were read by immunoSEQ multiplex PCR, and TCRdb kept only the in-frame ones, dropping some. The sample gives 90,000 to 100,000 clones, 88% of which show up once; approximately 16% is in the top ten. The sequences come from peripheral blood, collected 28 days after the second AZD1222 dose. The receptors here all came from an adult who received the AZD1222 COVID-19 vaccine.

The chain recombines TRBV6-6 with TRBJ2-1; 7 nucleotides agree with TRBD2. V dropped 7 bases and J dropped 4; count of bases not matched to a gene: 7. This CDR3 region has 14 residues. Looked up from germline, CDR1 is MNHNY and CDR2 is SVGAGI (reference sequence). The CDR3 sequence is CASTMERGYNEQFF. The CDR3 DNA follows: TGTGCCAGCACCATGGAGCGGGGATACAATGAGCAGTTCTTC.

The J gene is TRBJ2-5, the V gene TRBV7-9, with D possibly matching TRBD2 (6 bases). The V gene lost 5 bases and the J gene lost 2 bases, with 12 bases spanning the gap. Looked up from germline, CDR1 is SEHNR and CDR2 is FQNEAQ (reference sequence). This CDR3 is built from 14 residues. CDR3 sequence (DNA): TGTGCCAGCAGCCTTGGGACTGCGCAAGAGACCCAGTACTTC. It specifies CASSLGTAQETQYF.

The chain combines TRBV28 with TRBJ1-2; 8 positions match TRBD1. CDR3 length equals 14 residues. From germline, CDR1 is MDHEN and CDR2 SYDVKM. The V and J ends lost 6 bases and 3 bases, in that order; junction bases with no gene match: 6. DNA for the CDR3: TGTGCCAGCAGCCGGGACAGGACCTACTATGGCTACACCTTC. Amino acids: CASSRDRTYYGYTF.

A single count supports this clone. This chain connects TRBV5-1 to TRBJ2-7; 8 nucleotides match TRBD1. V gave up 3 bases and J gave up 5 bases; unmatched junction bases: 10. Germline CDR1 reads SGHRS; CDR2 reads YFSETQ. This CDR3 is built from 15 residues. CDR3 DNA sequence: TGCGCCAGCAGCTCGAGACAGGGGATTCTCCACGAGCAGTACTTC. This encodes CASSSRQGILHEQYF.

The chain uses TRBV3-1 (or the pseudogene TRBV3-2) and TRBJ2-3; the D is unclear. The CDR3 is made up of 12 amino acids. The ends were cut back, 1 base at V and 1 base at J, with 0 bases in the middle. Germline assignment: CDR1 LGHDT and CDR2 YNNKEL (reference sequence). As DNA, the CDR3 is TGTGCCAGCAGCCAAGGCACAGATACGCAGTATTTT. Amino acid sequence: CASSQGTDTQYF.

The gene calls are TRBV4-1 and TRBJ1-4; a weak D match, TRBD1 (5 bases). The germline gives CDR1 MGHRA, CDR2 YSYEKL. Trimming shortened V by 9 bases and J by 8 bases, and 19 bases separated the two germline ends. The CDR3 extends over 14 amino acids. The CDR3 sequence: CASTAGGNFEKLFF. The DNA for the CDR3 is TGCGCCAGTACCGCCGGGGGGAACTTCGAAAAACTGTTTTTT.

V is TRBV7-8 and J is TRBJ2-3; D ambiguous. Germline lookup yields CDR1 SGHVS and CDR2 FQNEAQ. The CDR3 covers 13 residues. V was clipped by 5 bases and J by 2 bases, with 8 bases between them. CDR3 nucleotide sequence: TGTGCCAGCAGCCAGTCAGACACAGATACGCAGTATTTT. Its translation: CASSQSDTDTQYF.

The rearrangement uses TRBV7-2 and TRBJ1-2; D gene uncertain. Trimming removed 2 bases from V and 2 bases from J, with 12 bases in between. The CDR3 is 15 amino acids. Germline lookup yields CDR1 SGHTA and CDR2 FQGNSA. The CDR3 protein is CASSLTSRTNYGYTF. For the CDR3, the DNA is TGTGCCAGCAGCTTAACTTCTCGGACGAACTATGGCTACACCTTC.

The genes are TRBV4-1 and TRBJ1-2, with unresolved D. The CDR3 is 17 amino acids. Germline lookup yields CDR1 MGHRA and CDR2 YSYEKL. Trimming cost V 0 bases and J 7 bases, with 21 bases left between them. CDR3 DNA: TGCGCCAGCAGCCAAGATAACCCCGCAGTCCACTGGGGTGGCTACACCTTC. Translated, it gives CASSQDNPAVHWGGYTF.

This chain links TRBV3-1 (or the pseudogene TRBV3-2) with TRBJ1-2; perhaps TRBD1 as D (6 bases). Germline V gene lookup returns CDR1 LGHDT and CDR2 YNNKEL (reference sequence). Trimming took 4 bases from V and 1 from J, leaving 16 bases between them. The CDR3 runs 16 residues. Here the CDR3 DNA reads TGTGCCAGCAGCCCAGCCGGCGACAGGTTTAACTATGGCTACACCTTC. Translating it yields CASSPAGDRFNYGYTF.

The genes are TRBV30 and TRBJ1-2; possibly TRBD1 for D (6 bases). The V gene's germline CDR1 is GTSNPN and CDR2 SVGIG (reference sequence). The CDR3 totals 15 residues. V was pared by 3 bases and J by 6 bases, with 20 bases between. CDR3 sequence reads: CAWRPGPGGSDGYTF. The CDR3 coding sequence is TGTGCCTGGAGGCCGGGTCCGGGGGGCAGCGATGGCTACACCTTC.

The chain carries TRBV12-3 or TRBV12-4 and TRBJ1-1; D gene uncertain. This CDR3 comprises 11 residues. V was trimmed by 6 bases and J by 8 bases, leaving 10 bases between them. The CDR3 loop is CASSPVGEAFF. CDR3 sequence (DNA): TGTGCCAGCAGCCCCGTGGGGGAAGCTTTCTTT.

V gene TRBV24-1 combines with J gene TRBJ2-1; D may be TRBD2 (5 bases). V gave up 0 bases and J gave up 4 bases, with 12 bases separating them. Germline CDR1 reads KGHDR; CDR2 reads SFDVKD. The CDR3 is 16 residues long. CDR3 protein: CATSDLIGGGYNEQFF. In DNA, the CDR3 is TGTGCCACCAGTGATTTGATCGGAGGCGGGTACAATGAGCAGTTCTTC.

This clone occurred once. The rearrangement uses TRBV29-1 and TRBJ2-7; D is undetermined. This CDR3 contains 13 residues. In germline, CDR1 is SQVTM, CDR2 ANQGSEA. Trimming removed 5 bases from V and 4 bases from J, with 15 bases in between. CDR3 residues: CSVSVQRSYEQYF. The CDR3 DNA reads TGCAGCGTTAGCGTGCAGAGATCATACGAGCAGTACTTC.

The V call is TRBV18, the J call TRBJ2-7; possibly TRBD1 for D (6 bases). The V and J ends lost 5 bases and 4 bases respectively, with 9 bases between them. Germline lookup yields CDR1 KGHSH and CDR2 LQKENI. The length of the CDR3 is 12 residues. CDR3 coding DNA: TGTGCCAGCTCAAAACAGGGATACGAGCAGTACTTC. As protein: CASSKQGYEQYF.

The chain joins TRBV5-4 to TRBJ2-1; D gene ambiguous. This CDR3 comprises 13 residues. Germline assignment: CDR1 SGHNT and CDR2 YYREEE (reference sequence). Trimming removed 7 bases from V and 10 bases from J, with 18 bases in between. The CDR3 sequence is CASWAAPTLEQFF. DNA of the CDR3: TGTGCCAGCTGGGCTGCGCCCACACTGGAGCAGTTCTTC.

This rearrangement joins TRBV25-1 to TRBJ2-3, with D possibly TRBD2 on 5 matching bases. The germline gives CDR1 MGHDK, CDR2 SYGVNS. The CDR3 contains 14 residues. V gave up 6 bases and J gave up 0 bases, with 10 bases separating them. CDR3 sequence reads: CASRERQSTDTQYF. The CDR3 DNA is TGTGCCAGCAGGGAGCGGCAAAGCACAGATACGCAGTATTTT.

The chain combines TRBV10-1 with TRBJ2-1; TRBD1 matches 7 bases. Trimming cost V 5 bases and J 12 bases; bases outside gene matches: 13. The CDR3 loop spans 14 amino acids. Germline loops: CDR1 WNHNN, CDR2 SYGVQD (reference sequence). This CDR3 is CASSSGTERKGQFF. Written as DNA, the CDR3 is TGCGCCAGCAGTTCCGGGACAGAGAGGAAAGGGCAGTTCTTC.

Regarding this clone: The identical CDR3 is also encoded by other nucleotide sequences in the sample. V and J are TRBV11-2 and TRBJ2-7; no reliable D call. The CDR3 runs 11 residues. Per germline, CDR1 SGHAT and CDR2 FQNNGV. Trimming left V 1 base short and J 6 bases short, with 4 bases between. CDR3 sequence (DNA): TGTGCCAGCAGCTTAGTGTTCGAGCAGTACTTC. This sequence encodes CASSLVFEQYF.

The chain uses TRBV3-1 (or the pseudogene TRBV3-2) and TRBJ2-7, with D possibly being TRBD1 (5 bases). CDR1 and CDR2 from the germline V gene are LGHDT and YNNKEL (reference sequence). This CDR3 contains 15 residues. V lost 4 bases, J lost 4 bases, and 17 bases lay in between. The CDR3 nucleotides are TGTGCCAGCAGCCCCGAGGTAACAGGACGGTACGAGCAGTACTTC. It codes for CASSPEVTGRYEQYF.

In DNA, the CDR3 is TGTGCCAGCAGCTGGAGGACAGGGTCCTACGAGCAGTACTTC. Its translation: CASSWRTGSYEQYF. The genes are TRBV11-2 and TRBJ2-7; 8 bases fit TRBD1. This CDR3 comprises 14 residues. Germline CDR1 and CDR2: SGHAT and FQNNGV. The ends lost 4 bases at V and 1 base at J; junction bases unmatched: 3. The full variable domain, with the rest looked up from reference TRBV11-2 and TRBJ2-7, is EAGVAQSPRYKIIEKRQSVAFWCNPISGHATLYWYQQILGQGPKLLIQFQNNGVVDDSQLPKDRFSAERLKGVDSTLKIQPAKLEDSAVYLCASSWRTGSYEQYFGPGTRLTVT.

The rearrangement uses TRBV18 and TRBJ1-5, with D unclear. From germline, CDR1 is KGHSH and CDR2 LQKENI. The V end was cut by 6 bases, the J end by 3 bases, with 6 bases between. The CDR3 contains 12 residues. CDR3: CASSTPNQPQHF. CDR3 coding DNA: TGTGCCAGCTCCACCCCCAATCAGCCCCAGCATTTT.

This sequence joins TRBV12-3 or TRBV12-4 and TRBJ1-1, with no clear D. The germline V and J ends were trimmed by 6 bases and 3 bases, with 11 bases remaining between them. The CDR3 covers 13 residues. The CDR3 sequence is CASREGRDTEAFF. The CDR3 DNA is TGTGCCAGCAGGGAGGGCCGGGACACTGAAGCTTTCTTT.

CDR3 nucleotides: TGTGCTAGTGGTTTGGGGGCCGGGGAGCTGTTTTTT. Amino acids: CASGLGAGELFF. This sequence joins TRBV12-5 and TRBJ2-2, with D hard to call. The CDR3 has 12 amino acids. Deletions cut 1 base from V and 6 bases from J, with 3 bases between. Germline CDR1 is LGHNT and CDR2 is FRNRAP.

The V and J genes are TRBV4-1 and TRBJ2-3; D is perhaps TRBD2 (6 bases). The CDR3 spans 14 residues. Germline V gene lookup returns CDR1 MGHRA and CDR2 YSYEKL. The ends were cut back, 8 bases at V and 0 bases at J, with 12 bases in the middle. The CDR3 coding sequence is TGCGCCAGCCAGCCGGGGACTAGCACAGATACGCAGTATTTT. It translates to CASQPGTSTDTQYF.

The genes are TRBV15 and TRBJ2-7, with unresolved D. Per germline, CDR1 LNHNV and CDR2 YYDKDF (reference sequence). The ends were cut back, 1 base at V and 5 bases at J, with 12 bases in the middle. This CDR3 region has 14 residues. CDR3 loop: CATSRGGTLNEQYF. DNA of the CDR3: TGTGCCACCAGCAGAGGCGGTACTCTAAACGAGCAGTACTTC.

Concerning this clone itself: An end of the junction does not agree with germline; a read error may underlie this. V usage is TRBV2 and J usage is TRBJ2-1, with 7 bases matching TRBD1. Germline CDR1 reads SNHLY; CDR2 reads FYNNEI. The CDR3 is 11 amino acids. CDR3 DNA sequence: TGTGCCAGCAGTCAAACAGGGGCTGCTCTCTTC. Translated: CASSQTGAALF. The full variable domain, rest sourced from reference TRBV2 and TRBJ2-1, is EPEVTQTPSHQVTQMGQEVILRCVPISNHLYFYWYRQILGQKVEFLVSFYNNEISEKSEIFDDQFSVERPDGSNFTLKIRSTKLEDSAMYFCASSQTGAALFGPGTRLTVL.

This clone has only a few counts. The chain recombines TRBV5-4 with TRBJ1-2; D is undetermined. The germline gives CDR1 SGHNT, CDR2 YYREEE (reference sequence). This CDR3 region has 13 residues. Trimming shortened V by 2 bases and J by 0 bases, and 5 bases separated the two germline ends. The CDR3 reads CASSLLPNYGYTF. In DNA, the CDR3 is TGTGCCAGCAGCTTATTACCTAACTATGGCTACACCTTC.

This clone was observed a few times. Within the sample, other DNA sequences also encode this same CDR3. The chain couples TRBV30 to TRBJ1-6, with 8 bases identical to TRBD1. The CDR3 is 14 amino acids. With 1 base clipped from V and 5 bases from J, the junction kept 1 base outside the gene matches. The germline CDR1 and CDR2 sequences are GTSNPN and SVGIG (reference sequence). The CDR3 DNA is TGTGCCTGGAGTGCGGGACAGGATAATTCACCCCTCCACTTT. Translation: CAWSAGQDNSPLHF.